These T cell receptor beta chains were read from a single sample in a study of blood T cell repertoires in COVID-19. Generated by immunoSEQ multiplex PCR, the TCRdb table keeps only in-frame clones and is missing some. The table lists around 300,000 clones, approximately 86% of them singletons, with around 4.2% in the top ten. Sequenced: peripheral blood. These receptors originate from a woman aged 45-60 years with active or convalescent COVID-19. Each CDR3 is given with its conserved first and last residue. The D gene is left open where the match is weak. Only some rows state a clone size, as once, few, many or a class for expanded clones.

V: TRBV4-2; size: -; D: -; J: TRBJ2-1; CDR3: CASSQEGRYNEQFF; DNA: TGTGCCAGCAGCCAAGAGGGCAGGTACAATGAGCAGTTCTTC
V: TRBV6-1; size: -; D: TRBD1; J: TRBJ2-7; CDR3: CASSDPGQGARYEQYF; DNA: TGTGCCAGCAGTGACCCGGGACAGGGGGCTCGCTACGAGCAGTACTTC
V: TRBV6-6; size: once; D: TRBD1; J: TRBJ1-5; CDR3: CASSSRDRAGQPQHF; DNA: TGTGCCAGCAGTTCCCGGGACAGGGCAGGGCAGCCCCAGCATTTT
V: TRBV28; size: -; D: TRBD2; J: TRBJ2-7; CDR3: CASRGGKYEQYF; DNA: TGTGCCAGCAGGGGGGGGAAATACGAGCAGTACTTC
V: TRBV7-2; size: -; D: TRBD2; J: TRBJ2-7; CDR3: CASSLGPGLAGDAYEQYF; DNA: TGTGCCAGCAGCTTAGGACCGGGACTAGCGGGGGACGCCTACGAGCAGTACTTC
V: TRBV5-1; size: -; D: -; J: TRBJ2-1; CDR3: CASSFLRNEQFF; DNA: TGCGCCAGCAGCTTTCTCCGTAATGAGCAGTTCTTC
V: TRBV19; size: -; D: -; J: TRBJ2-2; CDR3: CASSPVRRVNTGELFF; DNA: TGTGCCAGTAGTCCTGTGAGGAGGGTAAACACCGGGGAGCTGTTTTTT
V: TRBV4-1; size: -; D: -; J: TRBJ2-3; CDR3: CASSGGRLADTQYF; DNA: TGCGCCAGCAGCGGGGGGAGACTGGCGGATACGCAGTATTTT
V: TRBV28; size: once; D: TRBD2; J: TRBJ2-7; CDR3: CASSFRGAGGLYEQYF; DNA: TGTGCCAGCAGTTTCCGGGGAGCGGGAGGACTCTACGAGCAGTACTTC
V: TRBV19; size: few; D: -; J: TRBJ2-7; CDR3: CASSLLGEWGYEQYF; DNA: TGTGCCAGTAGTCTGCTTGGGGAGTGGGGATACGAGCAGTACTTC
V: TRBV5-1; size: once; D: -; J: TRBJ2-7; CDR3: CASSLAAGLAEQYF; DNA: TGCGCCAGCAGCTTGGCCGCGGGGTTGGCCGAGCAGTACTTC
V: TRBV28; size: -; D: TRBD2; J: TRBJ2-7; CDR3: CASSPTLLREGRNEQYF; DNA: TGTGCCAGCAGTCCCACCCTCCTGCGGGAGGGTCGGAACGAGCAGTACTTC
V: TRBV18; size: -; D: -; J: TRBJ2-1; CDR3: CASSPPEQRESEQFF; DNA: TGTGCCAGCTCACCACCGGAGCAGCGAGAGAGTGAGCAGTTCTTC
V: TRBV7-2; size: once; D: TRBD1; J: TRBJ1-2; CDR3: CASSRIQGANGYTF; DNA: TGTGCCAGCAGCCGCATCCAGGGGGCGAATGGCTACACCTTC
V: TRBV5-6; size: -; D: -; J: TRBJ2-1; CDR3: CASSRLTDYNEQFF; DNA: TGTGCCAGCAGCCGGTTGACAGACTACAATGAGCAGTTCTTC
V: TRBV9; size: -; D: -; J: TRBJ1-2; CDR3: CASSLSRVANYGYTF; DNA: TGTGCCAGCAGCCTTAGCCGGGTAGCTAACTATGGCTACACCTTC
V: TRBV2; size: -; D: -; J: TRBJ2-2; CDR3: CASGGALQVGLFF; DNA: TGTGCCAGTGGGGGGGCCCTACAGGTGGGGCTGTTTTTT
V: TRBV9; size: many; D: TRBD2; J: TRBJ2-1; CDR3: CASSASGNYNEQFF; DNA: TGTGCCAGCAGCGCTAGCGGGAACTACAATGAGCAGTTCTTC
V: TRBV2; size: -; D: -; J: TRBJ2-5; CDR3: CASSKEAEETQYF; DNA: TGTGCCAGCAGTAAAGAGGCGGAAGAGACCCAGTACTTC
V: TRBV5-1; size: -; D: -; J: TRBJ1-1; CDR3: CASSQVMNTEAFF; DNA: TGCGCCAGCAGCCAGGTCATGAACACTGAAGCTTTCTTT
V: TRBV6-2/TRBV6-3; size: -; D: TRBD2; J: TRBJ2-1; CDR3: CASSYLIAGVKFF; DNA: TGTGCCAGCAGTTACTTAATAGCGGGGGTAAAGTTCTTC
V: TRBV28; size: -; D: -; J: TRBJ1-5; CDR3: CASTVGVHQPQHF; DNA: TGTGCCAGCACAGTCGGGGTGCATCAGCCCCAGCATTTT
V: TRBV4-1; size: -; D: -; J: TRBJ1-1; CDR3: CASSQETGGLAEAFF; DNA: TGCGCCAGCAGCCAAGAAACTGGAGGTTTGGCTGAAGCTTTCTTT
V: TRBV3-1/TRBV3-2; size: -; D: TRBD2; J: TRBJ2-7; CDR3: CASSPPSSGRRVYEQYF; DNA: TGTGCCAGCAGCCCCCCGTCGAGCGGGAGAAGAGTCTACGAGCAGTACTTC
V: TRBV19; size: -; D: -; J: TRBJ1-1; CDR3: CASKTGNEAFF; DNA: TGTGCCAGTAAAACAGGTAACGAAGCTTTCTTT
V: TRBV3-1/TRBV3-2; size: -; D: -; J: TRBJ2-1; CDR3: CASSQDRGIYNEQFF; DNA: TGTGCCAGCAGCCAAGATCGGGGGATCTACAATGAGCAGTTCTTC
V: TRBV4-1; size: once; D: TRBD2; J: TRBJ2-5; CDR3: CASSQALAGGIQETQYF; DNA: TGCGCCAGCAGCCAAGCACTAGCGGGAGGAATTCAAGAGACCCAGTACTTC
V: TRBV7-6; size: once; D: TRBD2; J: TRBJ2-1; CDR3: CASSDWTSGGHNEQFF; DNA: TGTGCCAGCAGCGACTGGACTAGCGGGGGCCACAATGAGCAGTTCTTC
V: TRBV15; size: -; D: -; J: TRBJ2-1; CDR3: CATSSEDRYGQFF; DNA: TGTGCCACCAGCAGTGAGGACAGATACGGGCAGTTCTTC
V: TRBV14; size: -; D: -; J: TRBJ2-1; CDR3: CASSHSRGGAYNEQFF; DNA: TGTGCCAGCAGCCATTCCAGGGGAGGGGCCTACAATGAGCAGTTCTTC
V: TRBV25-1; size: -; D: TRBD1; J: TRBJ1-1; CDR3: CASSALPDRGNTEAFF; DNA: TGTGCCAGCAGTGCCCTACCGGACAGGGGGAACACTGAAGCTTTCTTT
V: TRBV7-2; size: -; D: -; J: TRBJ2-1; CDR3: CASSRDSSSYNEQFF; DNA: TGTGCCAGCAGCCGTGACTCCTCGTCCTACAATGAGCAGTTCTTC
V: TRBV15; size: -; D: TRBD2; J: TRBJ2-1; CDR3: CATSLGPAAGGQDEQFF; DNA: TGTGCCACCAGCTTAGGGCCGGCAGCGGGAGGGCAGGATGAGCAGTTCTTC
V: TRBV7-8; size: -; D: -; J: TRBJ1-2; CDR3: CASSLGPQAVYGYTF; DNA: TGTGCCAGCAGCTTAGGGCCGCAGGCTGTCTATGGCTACACCTTC
V: TRBV11-3; size: -; D: TRBD2; J: TRBJ2-2; CDR3: CASSLAGGPTGELFF; DNA: TGTGCCAGCAGCTTAGCGGGAGGGCCAACCGGGGAGCTGTTTTTT
V: TRBV7-8; size: -; D: -; J: TRBJ1-3; CDR3: CASSLAGVSLFSGNTIYF; DNA: TGTGCCAGCAGCTTAGCGGGAGTCAGCTTGTTCTCTGGAAACACCATATATTTT
V: TRBV5-1; size: -; D: -; J: TRBJ2-7; CDR3: CASSQDKISYEQYF; DNA: TGCGCCAGCAGCCAGGACAAGATCTCCTACGAGCAGTACTTC
V: TRBV11-2; size: -; D: TRBD1; J: TRBJ1-5; CDR3: CASSRDQGANQPQHF; DNA: TGTGCCAGCAGCCGCGATCAGGGGGCCAATCAGCCCCAGCATTTT
V: TRBV3-1/TRBV3-2; size: -; D: -; J: TRBJ2-7; CDR3: CASSPQGVGSYEQYF; DNA: TGTGCCAGCAGCCCCCAAGGGGTGGGCTCCTACGAGCAGTACTTC
V: TRBV5-1; size: -; D: -; J: TRBJ1-6; CDR3: CASSLTDNSPLHF; DNA: TGCGCCAGCAGCTTAACAGATAATTCACCCCTCCACTTT
V: TRBV10-1; size: -; D: TRBD2; J: TRBJ2-1; CDR3: CASSESTSSLNEQFF; DNA: TGCGCCAGCAGTGAGTCGACTAGCTCCCTAAATGAGCAGTTCTTC
V: TRBV9; size: -; D: TRBD1; J: TRBJ1-2; CDR3: CASSIPRGSQGYTF; DNA: TGTGCCAGCAGCATTCCCAGGGGGAGTCAGGGCTACACCTTC
V: TRBV2; size: -; D: TRBD2; J: TRBJ2-1; CDR3: CASRTGGISDEQFF; DNA: TGTGCCAGCAGGACGGGAGGGATATCGGATGAGCAGTTCTTC
V: TRBV2; size: many; D: -; J: TRBJ1-1; CDR3: CASSEVEGGSTEAFF; DNA: TGTGCCAGCAGCGAGGTGGAGGGAGGGAGCACTGAAGCTTTCTTT
V: TRBV18; size: -; D: -; J: TRBJ1-1; CDR3: CASSPTPATEAFF; DNA: TGTGCCAGCTCACCGACACCGGCCACTGAAGCTTTCTTT
V: TRBV6-5; size: once; D: TRBD2; J: TRBJ2-3; CDR3: CASSYAGVTVDTQYF; DNA: TGTGCCAGCAGTTACGCGGGAGTGACCGTAGATACGCAGTATTTT
V: TRBV19; size: -; D: -; J: TRBJ2-1; CDR3: CASSIGAGWLNEQFF; DNA: TGTGCCAGTAGTATTGGGGCGGGATGGCTCAATGAGCAGTTCTTC
V: TRBV24-1; size: -; D: -; J: TRBJ2-1; CDR3: CATSDWVRSGPYNEQFF; DNA: TGTGCCACCAGTGATTGGGTGCGGAGCGGTCCATACAATGAGCAGTTCTTC
V: TRBV11-3; size: -; D: -; J: TRBJ2-3; CDR3: CASSLGLAGSSYTQYF; DNA: TGTGCCAGCAGCTTAGGTCTTGCCGGTTCCTCTTATACGCAGTATTTT
V: TRBV9; size: -; D: TRBD2; J: TRBJ2-1; CDR3: CASSVVDGASGVYNEQFF; DNA: TGTGCCAGCAGCGTAGTAGATGGGGCTAGCGGGGTCTACAATGAGCAGTTCTTC
V: TRBV5-1; size: -; D: -; J: TRBJ1-1; CDR3: CASSLRGGGTEAFF; DNA: TGCGCCAGCAGCCTTCGAGGTGGAGGCACTGAAGCTTTCTTT
V: TRBV6-6; size: -; D: -; J: TRBJ2-1; CDR3: CASSPGRYNEQFF; DNA: TGTGCCAGCAGCCCTGGCAGATACAATGAGCAGTTCTTC
V: TRBV27; size: -; D: TRBD1; J: TRBJ2-3; CDR3: CASSKGQTSTDTQYF; DNA: TGTGCCAGCAGTAAGGGACAGACAAGCACAGATACGCAGTATTTT
V: TRBV5-6; size: -; D: TRBD2; J: TRBJ2-2; CDR3: CASSLGGRYTGELFF; DNA: TGTGCCAGCAGCTTGGGCGGGAGGTACACCGGGGAGCTGTTTTTT
V: TRBV9; size: -; D: TRBD2; J: TRBJ2-5; CDR3: CASSVHPGGAYQETQYF; DNA: TGTGCCAGCAGCGTACATCCGGGAGGGGCGTACCAAGAGACCCAGTACTTC